The clone carrying this TCR beta chain was observed a single time. A much larger clone lies a single base off, so this may be a read error. It is likely a read error, because the conserved phenylalanine at the end of the CDR3 is missing. These data come from a study of tumor-infiltrating lymphocytes in primary liver carcinoma. About the study: Staging placed the tumors at T1-T3 N0M0, and they measured about 4 to 11 cm across.

CDR3 length: 16 amino acids. J lost 6 bases, V lost 5 bases, and 14 bases had no gene match. The germline gives CDR1 SEHNR, CDR2 FQNEAQ (reference sequence). The researchers produced TCR beta cDNA from 400 to 650 ng total RNA with a constant-region primer. Employing slightly modified ARM-PCR, three nested multiplex PCR rounds were run, and these gave rise to the TCR beta libraries. Use of TRBV1-TRBV30 forward primers with a C-beta reverse primer characterized the first two PCR rounds, which lasted approximately 11 cycles each. TCRdb used MiXCR to reprocess the multiplex PCR reads, holding one entry per CDR3 protein. In the table there are fewer than 80,000 distinct CDR3 sequences, around 66% of which are singletons. Unsorted bulk tissue (about 20-32 mg) underwent RNA and DNA co-extraction.

Sequenced material: tumor-adjacent normal liver tissue. V is TRBV7-9 and J is TRBJ2-7; 9 nucleotides match TRBD2. This receptor was identified in a man aged 40-55 years with primary liver carcinoma and hepatitis B virus infection. The CDR3, as DNA: TGTGCCAGCAGCCCTCCCGAGGCGGGAGGGGGTCGCGAGCAGTACTAC. This gives the protein CASSPPEAGGGREQYY.